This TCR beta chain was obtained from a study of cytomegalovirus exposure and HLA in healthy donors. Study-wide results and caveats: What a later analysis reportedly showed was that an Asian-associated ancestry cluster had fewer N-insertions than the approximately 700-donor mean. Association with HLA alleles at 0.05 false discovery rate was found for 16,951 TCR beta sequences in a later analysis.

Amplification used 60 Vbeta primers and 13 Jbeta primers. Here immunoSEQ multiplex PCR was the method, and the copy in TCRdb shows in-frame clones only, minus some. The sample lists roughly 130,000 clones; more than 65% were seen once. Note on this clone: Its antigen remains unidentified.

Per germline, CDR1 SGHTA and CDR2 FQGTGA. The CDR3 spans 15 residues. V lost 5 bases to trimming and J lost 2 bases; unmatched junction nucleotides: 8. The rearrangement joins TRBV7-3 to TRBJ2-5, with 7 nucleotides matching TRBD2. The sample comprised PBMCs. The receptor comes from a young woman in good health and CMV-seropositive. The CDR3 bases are TGTGCCAGCAGCCTGGGCGGGGGAATGCAAGAGACCCAGTACTTC. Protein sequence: CASSLGGGMQETQYF.